This T cell receptor (beta chain) was observed in a study of blood T cells in healthy people across ages (dated by TCRdb to about 2015). Describing the broader study: In model experiments, template switching captured about one uniquely barcoded TCR beta cDNA molecule for every two T cells. The donors were divided into four age groups: young (average around 16 years), middle-aged (around 37), aged (about 60) and long-lived (around 87). The study measured age-related changes in TCR beta repertoire diversity using deep sequencing normalized with unique cDNA molecular identifiers. The study analyzed two additional independent replicas of 1 million unique cDNA reads from the same blood draw for two donors, one aged 18 to 30 and one aged 80 or older.

Preparation of the library involved 5' RACE. Sequencing used an Illumina HiSeq 2500. A second 7 to 11 cycle PCR used a sample-barcoded 5' primer and a J-beta primer mix. Each TCR beta cDNA molecule received a unique molecular identifier from a template-switch 5' adaptor carrying 12 random nucleotides. At least 2.5 million CDR3-containing paired-end reads were obtained from each sample. First-strand cDNA synthesis was performed from all RNA using the Mint cDNA synthesis kit, with priming by a TRBC-specific oligonucleotide. Following uracil-DNA glycosylase treatment, all cDNA underwent a first 18-cycle PCR with the universal primers M1SS and BC2_uni_R. For the original study's pipeline: Normalization of each sample was performed by random selection of 1 million high-quality reads, each carrying a distinct molecular identifier. Instead of being binned into consensus sequences, reads that shared molecular identifiers were thrown out. MiTCR, run with a Q25 quality threshold and the strictest error-elimination algorithm, handled CDR3 identification, clonotype clustering and error correction. A nonparametric unseen species model using Euler transformation provided a lower-bound estimate of total TCR beta diversity. TCRdb redid the processing of the public reads, applying fastp at Q25 and MiXCR, and retained in-frame beta chains. Under each unique CDR3 protein, matching rows form one entry showing the most common genes and DNA. The V and J calls, along with clone size, are taken from TCRdb and not from the paper's own processing. The sample table records roughly 1 million distinct CDR3 sequences; roughly 24% of these occur just once. Together, the top ten hold less than 0.85% of the sample.

Reading the germline V gene gives CDR1 MNHNS and CDR2 SASEGT. Its CDR3 holds 22 amino acids, cysteine through phenylalanine. Only the CDR3 DNA is retained, 66 bases long and in frame from the first base. From V the trimming removes 4 bases and from J it removes 1 base, while the gene matches leave 15 bases of the junction unaccounted for. The approximately 39 donors, aged about 6 to 100 years, were systemically healthy Caucasian individuals from Russia. Ten milliliters of peripheral blood were drawn from each donor into EDTA-treated Vacutainer tubes. Ficoll-Paque density-gradient centrifugation was used to isolate PBMCs, with at least 6 million obtained per sample. Total RNA was extracted from PBMCs with Trizol reagent, with at least 6 micrograms obtained per sample. For every donor, flow cytometry on a PBMC aliquot measured the percentage of naive CD45RAhigh/CD27high T cells. Note on this clonotype: Its antigen remains unidentified. No much larger clone exists at a distance of one base, and base qualities are not known.

General findings and caveats noted by the study authors: As age increased, observed TCR beta diversity per million T cells dropped in a roughly linear way, and a significant reduction was already evident by age around 41. Estimates of total diversity from one million sequenced T cells were regarded as lower bounds and underestimates. Conclusive comparison of naive and antigen-experienced compartments was prevented by the profiling of bulk unsorted PBMCs. The CMV infection status of donors was not known, potentially confounding age-related changes in expanded clonotypes. A strong correlation was found between observed TCR beta diversity and the percentage of naive T cells measured by flow cytometry. Compared with the aged group, the long-lived group had more naive CD4+ T cells, fewer expanded clones and increased TCR diversity, suggesting age selection.

This sample was also put to use in a study of T cells of mothers and their children. Per that second paper: Nine systemically healthy Caucasian individuals served as donors, namely three mothers together with their six children. cDNA synthesis used all of the extracted RNA, with about 1.5 ug of RNA in each 15 ul reaction. Sample barcodes and 2-4 random nucleotides were added via the M1S primer in the second PCR. Each mother yielded over 9.5 million TCR beta CDR3 reads and each child 3 million to 3.5 million reads. Thymic selection similarly shapes TCR recombination output in related and unrelated pairs, with minor effect from inherited differences. Normalized repertoire overlap was always slightly but never significantly higher in related than unrelated mother-child pairs. No persistent microchimeric T cell clones were detected, at a sensitivity of roughly 93 clones per million clonotypes. To look for features that set related mother-child pairs apart from unrelated individuals, the researchers ran deep NGS to compare the TCR beta repertoires of mothers and children. On average, the children were approximately 11 +/- 4 years old, while the mothers were about 40 +/- 4 years old. After adapters were ligated using NEBNext reagents, the libraries underwent 100+100 nt paired-end sequencing on an Illumina HiSeq 2000. To prevent cross-contamination, the mother and child libraries were prepared one month apart and sequenced in separate runs. Each donor had between roughly 500,000 and 2,200,000 distinct TCR beta clonotypes identified. Naive TCR beta clonotypes were estimated from low-frequency clonotypes matched to each donor's FACS-determined naive share, without sorting.

The rearranged segments are TRBV6-1 and TRBJ2-6, and 14 junction bases match TRBD2. This receptor was identified in a girl aged 2-10 years in good health. Sequencing input: blood. The CDR3 region has the sequence CASSVGLAGVLDSKSGANVLTF. The nucleotide sequence is TGTGCCAGCAGTGTGGGACTAGCGGGAGTTCTCGATAGCAAATCTGGGGCCAACGTCCTGACTTTC.